The 9 T cell receptor beta chains in this list originate from one sample, sequenced in a study of beta chain features in type 1 diabetes. For these TCRs, the target antigens are not known. Expressed TCRB transcripts were sequenced because the isolated RNA had all been reverse transcribed beforehand. This table comes from immunoSEQ multiplex PCR, and its TCRdb copy is limited to in-frame clones, with some not included. Of under 130,000 clones listed, 28% are singletons. The study's findings and limits: In every one of the four CD4+ subsets, TCRB CDR3s were moderately but significantly shorter in Type 1 diabetes patients.

The material sequenced was central memory CD4+ T cells from blood. The receptors come from a woman in her late teens or twenties with type 1 diabetes.

This clone has just a few counts. The genes are TRBV19 and TRBJ2-1, with D perhaps TRBD2 (6 bases). The V end lost 5 bases, the J end lost 0 bases, and 14 bases lay between the germline ends. The CDR3 loop spans 16 amino acids. CDR1 is LNHDA and CDR2 is SQIVND in the germline V gene (reference sequence). The CDR3 protein is CASSLRSGSSYNEQFF. CDR3 DNA sequence: TGTGCCAGTAGTTTACGTAGCGGCAGCTCCTACAATGAGCAGTTCTTC. Based on the CDR3 plus reference TRBV19 and TRBJ2-1, the full variable domain is DGGITQSPKYLFRKEGQNVTLSCEQNLNHDAMYWYRQDPGQGLRLIYYSQIVNDFQKGDIAEGYSVSREKKESFPLTVTSAQKNPTAFYLCASSLRSGSSYNEQFFGPGTRLTVL.

This clone was recorded many times. The V call is TRBV4-2, the J call TRBJ2-4, with D possibly TRBD1 on 7 matching bases. Germline V gene data show CDR1 as LGHNA and CDR2 as YNFKEQ. This CDR3 is 17 amino acids long. Deletions cut 0 bases from V and 1 base from J, with 13 bases between. In nucleotides, the CDR3 is TGTGCCAGCAGCCAAGATCCAGGGGGGTGGGCCAAAAACATTCAGTACTTC. Translating gives CASSQDPGGWAKNIQYF.

The chain combines TRBV20-1 with TRBJ2-7; the D gene is possibly TRBD2 (6 bases). The CDR3 is 11 amino acids. Germline V CDR1 and CDR2: DFQATT, SNEGSKA (reference sequence). V was trimmed by 5 bases and J by 3 bases, leaving 8 bases between them. CDR3 loop: CSAATSYEQYF. CDR3 DNA sequence: TGCAGTGCTGCGACTAGCTACGAGCAGTACTTC.

This clone occurred a few times. This rearrangement joins TRBV7-2 to TRBJ2-7, with 8 bases matching TRBD2. The CDR3 is made up of 14 amino acids. Germline CDR1 reads SGHTA; CDR2 reads FQGNSA. V gave up 2 bases and J gave up 4 bases; unmatched junction bases: 4. Here the CDR3 DNA reads TGTGCCAGCAGCTTATCTAGCGGGTTTTACGAGCAGTACGTC. This gives the protein CASSLSSGFYEQYV.

The chain links TRBV7-3 to TRBJ2-2; 9 nucleotides line up with TRBD2. Unmatched junction bases numbered 4, after V lost 5 bases and J lost 0 bases. In germline, CDR1 is SGHTA, CDR2 FQGTGA. This CDR3 has 16 residues. The chain's CDR3 is CASSPRGGANTGELFF. The CDR3 DNA reads TGTGCCAGCAGCCCGCGGGGGGGGGCGAACACCGGGGAGCTGTTTTTT.

The chain is built from TRBV28 and TRBJ2-3, with 7 bases identical to TRBD2. There are 14 residues in the CDR3. V was clipped by 3 bases and J by 6 bases; unmatched bases: 6. The V gene's germline CDR1 is MDHEN and CDR2 SYDVKM. The CDR3 protein is CASSFGGRADTQYF. CDR3 coding DNA: TGTGCCAGCAGTTTCGGTGGGAGGGCCGATACGCAGTATTTT.

This clone was counted only a few times. This chain uses TRBV27 with TRBJ2-6, with TRBD2 matching 7 bases. The germline CDR1 and CDR2 sequences are MNHEY and SMNVEV (reference sequence). This CDR3 has 19 residues. Trimming took 3 bases from V and 2 from J; bases not matched to a gene: 13. Written as DNA, the CDR3 is TGTGCCAGCAGTTTCCGGGGGGTTCCGGGGTCACCTGGGGCCAACGTCCTGACTTTC. It is translated as CASSFRGVPGSPGANVLTF.

The genes are TRBV5-1 and TRBJ2-1; possible D gene TRBD2, 5 bases. The germline V and J ends were trimmed by 0 bases and 0 bases, with 13 bases remaining between them. Germline V gene data show CDR1 as SGHRS and CDR2 as YFSETQ. CDR3 length: 17 amino acids. The CDR3 loop reads CASSLVRAAGSYNEQFF. In nucleotides, the CDR3 is TGCGCCAGCAGCTTGGTAAGAGCGGCCGGCTCCTACAATGAGCAGTTCTTC.

This clone was seen only a few times. The chain couples TRBV11-2 to TRBJ2-3; D not certain. Germline values: CDR1 SGHAT, CDR2 FQNNGV. V lost 3 bases and J 2 bases, leaving 12 bases between the germline ends. This CDR3 region has 15 residues. Written as DNA, the CDR3 is TGTGCCAGCAGCTTGATGATACGCGACACAGATACGCAGTATTTT. Its translation: CASSLMIRDTDTQYF.